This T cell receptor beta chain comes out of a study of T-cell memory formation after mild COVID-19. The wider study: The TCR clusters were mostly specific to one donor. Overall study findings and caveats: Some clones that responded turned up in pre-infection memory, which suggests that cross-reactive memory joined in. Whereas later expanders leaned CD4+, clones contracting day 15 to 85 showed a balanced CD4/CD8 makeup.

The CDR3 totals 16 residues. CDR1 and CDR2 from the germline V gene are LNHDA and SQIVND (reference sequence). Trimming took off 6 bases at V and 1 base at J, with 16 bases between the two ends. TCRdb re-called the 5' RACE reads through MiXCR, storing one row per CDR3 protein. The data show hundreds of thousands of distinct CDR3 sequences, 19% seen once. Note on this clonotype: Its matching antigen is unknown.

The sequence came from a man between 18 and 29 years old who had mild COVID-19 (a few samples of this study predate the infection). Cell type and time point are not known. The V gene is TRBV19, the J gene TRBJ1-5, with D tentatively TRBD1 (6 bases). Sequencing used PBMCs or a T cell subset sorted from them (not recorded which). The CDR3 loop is CASRWGGGPSNQPQHF. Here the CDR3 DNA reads TGTGCCAGTAGATGGGGCGGGGGCCCCAGCAATCAGCCCCAGCATTTT.